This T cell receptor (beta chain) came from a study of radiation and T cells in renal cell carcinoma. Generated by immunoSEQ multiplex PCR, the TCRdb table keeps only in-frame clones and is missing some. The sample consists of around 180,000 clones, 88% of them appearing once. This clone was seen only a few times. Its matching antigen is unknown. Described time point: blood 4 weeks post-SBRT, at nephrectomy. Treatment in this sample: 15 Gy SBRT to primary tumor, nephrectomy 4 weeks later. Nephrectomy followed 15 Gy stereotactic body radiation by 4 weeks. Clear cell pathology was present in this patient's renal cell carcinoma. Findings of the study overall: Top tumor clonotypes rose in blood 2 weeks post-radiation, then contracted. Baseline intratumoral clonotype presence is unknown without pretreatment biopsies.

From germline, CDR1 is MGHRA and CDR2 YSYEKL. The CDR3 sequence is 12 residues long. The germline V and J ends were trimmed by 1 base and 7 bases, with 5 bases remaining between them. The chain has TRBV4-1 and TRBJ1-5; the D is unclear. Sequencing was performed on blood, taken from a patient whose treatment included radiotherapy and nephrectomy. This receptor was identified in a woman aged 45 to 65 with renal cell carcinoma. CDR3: CASSQGGQPQHF. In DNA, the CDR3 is TGCGCCAGCAGCCAAGGAGGCCAGCCCCAGCATTTT.